Given below is one TCR beta chain in context. These data originate in a study of blood T cell repertoires in COVID-19. Assay used: immunoSEQ multiplex PCR; TCRdb lists only in-frame clones, some missing. The data hold approximately 290,000 clones, with 90% observed a single time. In assigning cohorts, the study relied on participant-reported clinical history. For recovered donors of Cohort 3, there were two negative PCRs, clearance, or symptom resolution. This CDR3 region has 14 residues. V gave up 5 bases and J gave up 2 bases, with 10 bases separating them. CDR1 and CDR2 from the germline V gene are SGHAT and FQDESV (reference sequence).

The sequence derives from a woman aged 25 to 39 who had recovered from COVID-19. The genes are TRBV11-1 and TRBJ1-3; tentative D call: TRBD1 (5 bases). Sequenced: PBMCs or T cells enriched from blood (not recorded which). The CDR3 protein is CASSQDRAGNTIYF. As DNA, the CDR3 is TGTGCCAGCAGCCAAGACAGAGCTGGAAACACCATATATTTT.